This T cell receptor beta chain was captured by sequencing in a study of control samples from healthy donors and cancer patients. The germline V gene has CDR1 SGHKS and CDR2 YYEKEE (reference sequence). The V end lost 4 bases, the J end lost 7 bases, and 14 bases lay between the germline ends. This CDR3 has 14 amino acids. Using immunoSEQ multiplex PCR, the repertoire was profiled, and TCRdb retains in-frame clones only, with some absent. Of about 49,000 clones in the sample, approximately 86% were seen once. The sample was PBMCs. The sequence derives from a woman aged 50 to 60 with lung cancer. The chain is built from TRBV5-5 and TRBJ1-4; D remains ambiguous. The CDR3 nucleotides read TGTGCCAGCAGCCCTCTCGACTTTAGTGAAAAACTGTTTTTT. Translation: CASSPLDFSEKLFF.